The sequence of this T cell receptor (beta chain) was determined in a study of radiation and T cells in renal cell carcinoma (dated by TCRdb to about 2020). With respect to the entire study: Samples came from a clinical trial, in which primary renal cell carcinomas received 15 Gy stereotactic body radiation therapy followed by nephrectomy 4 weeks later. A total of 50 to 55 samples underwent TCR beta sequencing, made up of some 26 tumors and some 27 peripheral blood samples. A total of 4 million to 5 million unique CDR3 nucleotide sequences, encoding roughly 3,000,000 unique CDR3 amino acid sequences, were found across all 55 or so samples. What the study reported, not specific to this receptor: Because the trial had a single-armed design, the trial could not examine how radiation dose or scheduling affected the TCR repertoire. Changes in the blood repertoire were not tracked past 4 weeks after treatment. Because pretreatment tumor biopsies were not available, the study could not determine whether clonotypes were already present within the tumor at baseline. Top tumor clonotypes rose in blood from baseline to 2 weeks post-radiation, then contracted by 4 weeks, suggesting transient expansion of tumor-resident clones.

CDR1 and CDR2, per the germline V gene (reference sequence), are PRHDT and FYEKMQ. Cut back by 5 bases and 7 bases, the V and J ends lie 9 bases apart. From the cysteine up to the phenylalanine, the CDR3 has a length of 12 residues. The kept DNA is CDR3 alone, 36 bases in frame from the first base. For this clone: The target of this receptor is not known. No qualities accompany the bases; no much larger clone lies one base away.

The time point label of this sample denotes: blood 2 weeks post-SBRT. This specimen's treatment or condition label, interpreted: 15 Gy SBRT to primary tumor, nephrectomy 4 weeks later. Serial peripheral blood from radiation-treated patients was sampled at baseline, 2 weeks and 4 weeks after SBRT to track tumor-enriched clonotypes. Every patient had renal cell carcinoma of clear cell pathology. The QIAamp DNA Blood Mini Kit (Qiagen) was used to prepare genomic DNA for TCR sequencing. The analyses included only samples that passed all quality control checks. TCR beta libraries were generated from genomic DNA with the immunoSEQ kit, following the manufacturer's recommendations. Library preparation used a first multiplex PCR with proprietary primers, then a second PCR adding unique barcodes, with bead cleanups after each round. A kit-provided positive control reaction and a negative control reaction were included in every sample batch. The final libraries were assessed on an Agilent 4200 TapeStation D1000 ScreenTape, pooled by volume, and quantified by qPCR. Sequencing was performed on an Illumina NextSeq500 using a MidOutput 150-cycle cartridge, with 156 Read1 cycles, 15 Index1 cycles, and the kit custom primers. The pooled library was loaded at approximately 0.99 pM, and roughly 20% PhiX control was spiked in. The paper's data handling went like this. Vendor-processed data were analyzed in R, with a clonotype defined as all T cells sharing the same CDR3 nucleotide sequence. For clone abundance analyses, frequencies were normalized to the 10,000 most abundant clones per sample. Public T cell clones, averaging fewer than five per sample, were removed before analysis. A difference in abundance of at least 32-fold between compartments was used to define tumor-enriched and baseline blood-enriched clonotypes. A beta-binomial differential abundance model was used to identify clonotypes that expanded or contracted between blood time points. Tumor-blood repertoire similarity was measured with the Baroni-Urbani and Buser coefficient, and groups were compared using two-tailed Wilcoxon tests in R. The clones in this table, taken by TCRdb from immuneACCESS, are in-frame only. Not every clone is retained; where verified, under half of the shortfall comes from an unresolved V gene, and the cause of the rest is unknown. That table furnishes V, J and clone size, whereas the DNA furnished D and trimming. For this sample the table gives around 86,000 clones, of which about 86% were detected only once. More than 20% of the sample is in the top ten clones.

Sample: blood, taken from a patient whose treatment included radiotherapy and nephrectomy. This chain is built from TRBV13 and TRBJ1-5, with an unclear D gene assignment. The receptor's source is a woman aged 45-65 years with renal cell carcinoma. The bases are TGTGCCAGCAGCCAGGAAGGACAGCCCCAGCATTTT. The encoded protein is CASSQEGQPQHF.